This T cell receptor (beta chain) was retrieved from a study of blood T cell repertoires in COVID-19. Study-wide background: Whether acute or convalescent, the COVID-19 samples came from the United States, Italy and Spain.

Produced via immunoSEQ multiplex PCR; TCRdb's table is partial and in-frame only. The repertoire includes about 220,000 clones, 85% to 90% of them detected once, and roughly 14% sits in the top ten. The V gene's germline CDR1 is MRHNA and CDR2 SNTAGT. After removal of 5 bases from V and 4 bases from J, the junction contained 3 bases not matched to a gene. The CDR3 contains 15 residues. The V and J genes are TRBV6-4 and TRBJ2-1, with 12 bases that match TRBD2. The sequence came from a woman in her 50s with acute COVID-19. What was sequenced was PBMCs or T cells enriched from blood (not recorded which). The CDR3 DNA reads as TGTGCCAGCAGTCCTAGCGGGAGGGGGTACAATGAGCAGTTCTTC. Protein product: CASSPSGRGYNEQFF.